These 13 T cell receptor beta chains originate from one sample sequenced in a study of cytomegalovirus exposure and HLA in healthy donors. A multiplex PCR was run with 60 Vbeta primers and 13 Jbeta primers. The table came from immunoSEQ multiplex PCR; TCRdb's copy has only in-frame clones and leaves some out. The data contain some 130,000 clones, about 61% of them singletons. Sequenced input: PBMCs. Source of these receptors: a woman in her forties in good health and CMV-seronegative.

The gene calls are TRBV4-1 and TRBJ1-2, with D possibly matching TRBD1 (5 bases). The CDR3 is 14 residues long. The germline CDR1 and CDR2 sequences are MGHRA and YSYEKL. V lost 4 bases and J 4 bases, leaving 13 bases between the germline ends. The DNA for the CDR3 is TGCGCCAGCAGCCCATCCGACAGTACCTATGGCTACACCTTC. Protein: CASSPSDSTYGYTF.

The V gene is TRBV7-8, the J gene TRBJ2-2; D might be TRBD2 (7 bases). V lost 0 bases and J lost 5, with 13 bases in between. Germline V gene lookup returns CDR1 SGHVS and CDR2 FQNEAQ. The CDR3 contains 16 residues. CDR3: CASSLAGGARTGELFF. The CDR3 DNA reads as TGTGCCAGCAGCTTAGCAGGGGGGGCTCGAACCGGGGAGCTGTTTTTT. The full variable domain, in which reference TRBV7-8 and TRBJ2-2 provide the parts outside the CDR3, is GAGVSQSPRYKVAKRGQDVALRCDPISGHVSLFWYQQALGQGPEFLTYFQNEAQLDKSGLPSDRFFAERPEGSVSTLKIQRTQQEDSAVYLCASSLAGGARTGELFFGEGSRLTVL.

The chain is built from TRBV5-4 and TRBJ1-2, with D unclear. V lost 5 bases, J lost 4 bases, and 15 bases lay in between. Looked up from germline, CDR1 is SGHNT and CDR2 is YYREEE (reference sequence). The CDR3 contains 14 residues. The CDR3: CASSFPSAPYGYTF. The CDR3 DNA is TGTGCCAGCAGTTTCCCCTCAGCGCCCTATGGCTACACCTTC.

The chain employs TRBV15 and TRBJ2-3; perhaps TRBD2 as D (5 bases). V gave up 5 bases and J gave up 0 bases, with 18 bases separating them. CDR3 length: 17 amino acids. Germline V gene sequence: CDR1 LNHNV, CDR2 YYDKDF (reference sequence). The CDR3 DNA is TGTGCCACCAGCTCCCCGGCGACTGGGAGTAGCACAGATACGCAGTATTTT. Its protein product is CATSSPATGSSTDTQYF.

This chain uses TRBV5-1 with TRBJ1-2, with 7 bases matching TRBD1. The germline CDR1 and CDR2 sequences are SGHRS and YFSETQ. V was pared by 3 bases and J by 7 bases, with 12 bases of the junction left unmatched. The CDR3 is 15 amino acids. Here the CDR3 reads CASSSRTQGLGGYTF. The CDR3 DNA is TGCGCCAGCAGCTCACGCACACAGGGGCTTGGTGGCTACACCTTC.

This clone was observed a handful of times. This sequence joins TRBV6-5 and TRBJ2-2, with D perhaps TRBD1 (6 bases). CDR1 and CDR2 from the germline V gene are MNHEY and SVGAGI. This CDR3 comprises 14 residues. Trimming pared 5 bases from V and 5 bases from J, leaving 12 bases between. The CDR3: CASSTADRTGELFF. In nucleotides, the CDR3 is TGTGCCAGCAGTACTGCGGACAGAACCGGGGAGCTGTTTTTT.

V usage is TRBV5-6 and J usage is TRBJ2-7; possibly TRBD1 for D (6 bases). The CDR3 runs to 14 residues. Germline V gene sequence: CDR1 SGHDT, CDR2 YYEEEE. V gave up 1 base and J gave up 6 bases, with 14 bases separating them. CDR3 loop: CASSLQGLFGEQYF. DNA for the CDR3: TGTGCCAGCAGCTTGCAGGGGCTTTTTGGCGAGCAGTACTTC. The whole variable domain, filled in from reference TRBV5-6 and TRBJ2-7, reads DAGVTQSPTHLIKTRGQQVTLRCSPKSGHDTVSWYQQALGQGPQFIFQYYEEEERQRGNFPDRFSGHQFPNYSSELNVNALLLGDSALYLCASSLQGLFGEQYFGPGTRLTVT.

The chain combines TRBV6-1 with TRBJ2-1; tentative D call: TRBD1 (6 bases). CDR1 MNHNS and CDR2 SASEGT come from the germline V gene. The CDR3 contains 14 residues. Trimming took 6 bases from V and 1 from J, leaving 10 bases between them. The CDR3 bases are TGTGCCAGCAGCGCAGGACAGTCCTACAATGAGCAGTTCTTC. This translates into CASSAGQSYNEQFF.

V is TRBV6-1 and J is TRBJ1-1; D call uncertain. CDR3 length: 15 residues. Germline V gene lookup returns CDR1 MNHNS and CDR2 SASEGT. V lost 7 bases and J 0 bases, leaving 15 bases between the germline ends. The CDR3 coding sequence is TGTGCCAGCACCTTGACAAGCCCTATGAACACTGAAGCTTTCTTT. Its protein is CASTLTSPMNTEAFF.

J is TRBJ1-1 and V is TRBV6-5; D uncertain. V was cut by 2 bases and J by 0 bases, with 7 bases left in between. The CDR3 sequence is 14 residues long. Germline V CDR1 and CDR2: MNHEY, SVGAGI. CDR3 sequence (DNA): TGTGCCAGCAGTTACCGGAGGGTGAACACTGAAGCTTTCTTT. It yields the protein CASSYRRVNTEAFF.

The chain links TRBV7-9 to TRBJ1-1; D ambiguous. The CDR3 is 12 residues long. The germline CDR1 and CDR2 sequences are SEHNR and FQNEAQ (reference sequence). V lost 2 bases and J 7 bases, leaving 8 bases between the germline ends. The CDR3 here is CASSLNFGEAFF. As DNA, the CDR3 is TGTGCCAGCAGCTTAAACTTTGGTGAAGCTTTCTTT.

CDR3 nucleotides: TGTGCCAGCAGCGTAGACCCTCATACTAGCGGGGTGGCCGGGGAGCTGTTTTTT. It specifies CASSVDPHTSGVAGELFF. The chain recombines TRBV9 with TRBJ2-2, with TRBD2 matching 10 bases. Germline CDR1 and CDR2: SGDLS and YYNGEE. The CDR3 spans 18 residues. The V segment lost 0 bases and the J segment 6 bases; nucleotides outside the gene matches: 11. The full variable domain, in which reference TRBV9 and TRBJ2-2 provide the parts outside the CDR3, is DSGVTQTPKHLITATGQRVTLRCSPRSGDLSVYWYQQSLDQGLQFLIQYYNGEERAKGNILERFSAQQFPDLHSELNLSSLELGDSALYFCASSVDPHTSGVAGELFFGEGSRLTVL.

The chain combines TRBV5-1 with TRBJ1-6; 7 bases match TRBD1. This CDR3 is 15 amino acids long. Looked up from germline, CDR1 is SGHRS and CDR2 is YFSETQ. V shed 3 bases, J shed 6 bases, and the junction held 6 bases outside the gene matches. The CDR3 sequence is CASSSGQVFNSPLHF. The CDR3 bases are TGCGCCAGCAGCTCCGGACAGGTTTTTAATTCACCCCTCCACTTT.